This record concerns one TCR beta chain sequence. The antigen remains unidentified. The data are from a study of vaccination and CD4 T cells after COVID-19. Study-wide background: The stimulus for the cells was overlapping spike peptides derived from SARS-CoV-2, HCoV-NL63, HCoV-OC43 and HCoV-229E.

Cultured CD4+ T-cell DNA underwent Oncomine TCR Beta short-read sequencing. TCRdb ran MiXCR on the PCR reads and lists one entry per CDR3 protein. The table includes under 15,000 distinct CDR3 sequences, less than 30% detected once. This sample's treatment: roughly 11-day PBMC culture with coronavirus spike peptide pools or control peptides (ViraFEST assay). Days 3 and 7 were when half the medium was replaced with fresh IL-2 medium. Findings and caveats of the study: A median of around 83% of reactive clones, in convalescent patients, became evident only post-vaccination.

The CDR3 extends over 13 amino acids. Germline V gives CDR1 SGHTA, CDR2 FQGNSA. V was clipped by 3 bases and J by 8 bases, with 14 bases between them. The V and J genes are TRBV7-2 and TRBJ2-7, with D unresolved. Sequencing used cultured CD4+ T cells from blood. The receptor was derived from a human donor with COVID-19. The CDR3 DNA reads as TGTGCCAGCAGCTTTCCAGGAACGTCCAAGCAGTACTTC. It translates to CASSFPGTSKQYF.